The next 23 T cell receptor beta chains were all read from a single sample in a study of T cell changes during pregnancy in multiple sclerosis. Libraries were prepared by immunoSEQ multiplex PCR; TCRdb keeps only in-frame clonotypes and omits some of them. This sample has roughly 80,000 clones, with approximately 94% found just once. The specimen was peripheral blood, collected after pregnancy. The origin of the receptors is a female donor in good health, enrolled as a control in a pregnancy study.

Concerning this clone itself: Lacking the conserved final phenylalanine or tryptophan, this CDR3 likely reflects a read error. This chain joins TRBV2 and TRBJ1-2; TRBD1 is a possible D gene (5 bases). CDR1 SNHLY and CDR2 FYNNEI come from the germline V gene. CDR3 length equals 13 residues. V gave up 6 bases and J gave up 3 bases, with 11 bases separating them. The DNA of the CDR3 is TGTGCCAGCAGGACAGCCTCTTACTATGGCTACACCCTC. Protein: CASRTASYYGYTL.

V is TRBV6-5 and J is TRBJ2-5; 7 bases match TRBD1. With V trimmed by 1 base and J by 2 bases, 4 bases remained unmatched. This CDR3 has 15 residues. The germline gives CDR1 MNHEY, CDR2 SVGAGI. Here the CDR3 reads CASSYWGTAQETQYF. The CDR3 DNA reads as TGTGCCAGCAGTTACTGGGGGACAGCACAAGAGACCCAGTACTTC.

The V call is TRBV11-3, the J call TRBJ2-1; possible D gene TRBD1, 6 bases. CDR1 and CDR2 from the germline V gene are SGHNT and YENEEA. The CDR3 is 15 residues long. V was pared by 0 bases and J by 0 bases, with 6 bases between. CDR3 DNA sequence: TGTGCCAGCAGCTTAGAACAGGGCTCCTACAATGAGCAGTTCTTC. Encoded protein: CASSLEQGSYNEQFF.

J is TRBJ2-3 and V is TRBV19, with TRBD1 matching 7 bases. The J segment lost 1 base and the V segment lost 5 bases, leaving 12 bases of the junction unmatched. CDR1 and CDR2 from the germline V gene are LNHDA and SQIVND (reference sequence). CDR3 size: 17 residues. The DNA for the CDR3 is TGTGCCAGTAGTTTTGGGACAGCTTCGAGGGGCACAGATACGCAGTATTTT. Encoded protein: CASSFGTASRGTDTQYF.

CDR3 protein: CASSLIPGENTGELFF. The CDR3 DNA reads TGCGCCAGCAGCTTGATCCCGGGAGAGAACACCGGGGAGCTGTTTTTT. V usage is TRBV5-1 and J usage is TRBJ2-2, with D possibly being TRBD2 (6 bases). The CDR3 length is 16 residues. Per the germline V gene, CDR1 is SGHRS and CDR2 is YFSETQ. Trimming took off 1 base at V and 1 base at J, with 11 bases between the two ends.

The chain combines TRBV9 with TRBJ1-2, with TRBD1 matching 8 bases. CDR1 and CDR2 (germline): SGDLS, YYNGEE. The CDR3 covers 19 residues. The trim removed 3 bases at V and 5 bases at J, leaving 21 bases unmatched. The CDR3 protein is CASSATKPGQGAITYGYTF. The DNA of the CDR3 is TGTGCCAGCAGCGCAACTAAACCCGGACAGGGCGCAATCACGTATGGCTACACCTTC. Full variable domain (outside the CDR3, taken from reference TRBV9 and TRBJ1-2): DSGVTQTPKHLITATGQRVTLRCSPRSGDLSVYWYQQSLDQGLQFLIQYYNGEERAKGNILERFSAQQFPDLHSELNLSSLELGDSALYFCASSATKPGQGAITYGYTFGSGTRLTVV.

This rearrangement joins TRBV7-2 to TRBJ1-3; 12 bases line up with TRBD1. The CDR3 extends over 17 amino acids. The trim removed 5 bases at V and 3 bases at J, leaving 8 bases unmatched. Per the germline V gene, CDR1 is SGHTA and CDR2 is FQGNSA. The CDR3 here is CASSGGGQGAHGNTIYF. In nucleotides, the CDR3 is TGTGCCAGCAGCGGCGGGGGACAGGGGGCGCATGGAAACACCATATATTTT.

The rearrangement uses TRBV6-1 and TRBJ2-3, with a possible D match to TRBD2 (6 bases). Trimming cost V 2 bases and J 3 bases, with 12 bases left between them. CDR1 is MNHNS and CDR2 is SASEGT in the germline V gene. The CDR3 loop spans 15 amino acids. CDR3 coding DNA: TGTGCCAGCAGTGAACGGAGGGGTGGGACAGATACGCAGTATTTT. Translating it yields CASSERRGGTDTQYF.

This clone was counted a single time. The chain joins TRBV5-1 to TRBJ2-3, with TRBD2 matching over 8 bases. The V and J ends lost 4 bases and 6 bases, in that order; junction bases with no gene match: 10. This CDR3 comprises 15 residues. CDR1 SGHRS and CDR2 YFSETQ come from the germline V gene. The CDR3 DNA follows: TGCGCCAGCAGCCAGACTAGCGTCAAGACGGATACGCAGTATTTT. Protein product: CASSQTSVKTDTQYF.

The count of this clone is one. This rearrangement joins TRBV5-4 to TRBJ1-1; 8 nucleotides agree with TRBD1. With 2 bases clipped from V and 1 base from J, the junction kept 1 base outside the gene matches. This CDR3 spans 14 amino acids. The germline gives CDR1 SGHNT, CDR2 YYREEE (reference sequence). The CDR3 reads CASSFDRGNTEAFF. The CDR3 DNA reads as TGTGCCAGCAGCTTTGACAGGGGGAACACTGAAGCTTTCTTT.

V gene TRBV7-2 combines with J gene TRBJ1-4; unclear D gene. CDR3 size: 16 residues. Germline assignment: CDR1 SGHTA and CDR2 FQGNSA. V shed 5 bases and J shed 0 bases, with 13 bases lying between them. In DNA form, the CDR3 reads TGTGCCAGCAGCACGCCTTTTAGTGCAACTAATGAAAAACTGTTTTTT. Its protein product is CASSTPFSATNEKLFF. The full variable domain, completed using reference TRBV7-2 and TRBJ1-4, is GAGVSQSPSNKVTEKGKDVELRCDPISGHTALYWYRQSLGQGLEFLIYFQGNSAPDKSGLPSDRFSAERTGGSVSTLTIQRTQQEDSAVYLCASSTPFSATNEKLFFGSGTQLSVL.

The rearrangement links TRBV18 to TRBJ2-3; D is possibly TRBD1 (5 bases). The CDR3 covers 14 residues. Germline V lookup: CDR1 KGHSH, CDR2 LQKENI. Trimming shortened V by 3 bases and J by 2 bases, and 9 bases separated the two germline ends. The CDR3 loop reads CASSPQGPTDTQYF. The CDR3 coding sequence is TGTGCCAGCTCACCCCAGGGCCCCACAGATACGCAGTATTTT.

V usage is TRBV10-3 and J usage is TRBJ2-1; perhaps TRBD1 as D (5 bases). V was cut by 8 bases and J by 6 bases, with 14 bases left in between. The CDR3 totals 13 residues. Germline V CDR1 and CDR2: ENHRY, SYGVKD. CDR3 bases: TGTGCCATCTCTAGGGGTCCAGGCAATGAGCAGTTCTTC. Its translation is CAISRGPGNEQFF.

The chain is built from TRBV19 and TRBJ1-5; no clear D gene. Germline values: CDR1 LNHDA, CDR2 SQIVND (reference sequence). CDR3 length: 14 amino acids. V lost 9 bases and J lost 11, with 23 bases in between. In DNA form, the CDR3 reads TGTGCCAGCCGCGCACACGGGTCTGGGTCGACCCAGCATTTT. Translating gives CASRAHGSGSTQHF.

The V gene is TRBV2, the J gene TRBJ2-7, with TRBD1 as a possible D gene (5 bases). There are 12 residues in the CDR3. V lost 8 bases to trimming and J lost 3 bases, with 11 bases between them. Germline V gene lookup returns CDR1 SNHLY and CDR2 FYNNEI. CDR3: CASRLDIYEQYF. The CDR3 bases are TGTGCCAGCCGTCTGGACATCTACGAGCAGTACTTC.

The chain recombines TRBV2 with TRBJ2-1, with 10 bases lining up with TRBD2. This CDR3 has 20 amino acids. Germline CDR1 and CDR2: SNHLY and FYNNEI. J lost 7 bases, V lost 8 bases, and 26 bases had no gene match. The CDR3 DNA follows: TGTGCCAGCTCACACGACTCCGTTCTAGCGGGAGTAAGGAGTTGGAATGAGCAGTTCTTC. Its protein product is CASSHDSVLAGVRSWNEQFF.

The genes are TRBV7-9 and TRBJ2-3; 10 nucleotides align to TRBD1. Germline V gene sequence: CDR1 SEHNR, CDR2 FQNEAQ (reference sequence). This CDR3 comprises 14 residues. Unmatched junction bases numbered 2, after V lost 3 bases and J lost 5 bases. The CDR3 sequence is CASSFGQGVDTQYF. The CDR3 region has the DNA TGTGCCAGCAGCTTTGGACAGGGGGTAGATACGCAGTATTTT.

The chain carries TRBV6-1 and TRBJ2-2, with a possible D match to TRBD1 (6 bases). The germline V gene encodes CDR1 MNHNS and CDR2 SASEGT. The CDR3 consists of 14 residues. V lost 6 bases, J lost 4 bases, and 12 bases lay in between. CDR3 amino acids: CASRMGQITGELFF. The CDR3 nucleotides are TGTGCCAGCAGGATGGGACAAATCACCGGGGAGCTGTTTTTT.

The count of this clone is one. The chain is built from TRBV6-1 and TRBJ2-7, with 10 bases fitting TRBD2. Germline values: CDR1 MNHNS, CDR2 SASEGT. With 1 base clipped from V and 1 base from J, the junction kept 10 bases outside the gene matches. The CDR3 consists of 18 residues. The CDR3 nucleotides read TGTGCCAGCAGTGAAGGACTTCTAGCGGGAGTTCAATCCTACGAGCAGTACTTC. This sequence encodes CASSEGLLAGVQSYEQYF.

The chain carries TRBV7-8 and TRBJ2-7; TRBD1 matches at 7 bases. V dropped 6 bases and J dropped 9; count of bases not matched to a gene: 20. This CDR3 spans 16 amino acids. Germline lookup yields CDR1 SGHVS and CDR2 FQNEAQ. CDR3 sequence reads: CASRHPQGIFTRGQYF. Written as DNA, the CDR3 is TGTGCCAGCAGGCACCCACAGGGGATTTTTACAAGGGGGCAGTACTTC.

This clone was recorded only once. The chain is built from TRBV18 and TRBJ1-1, with D maybe TRBD1 (5 bases). Per the germline V gene, CDR1 is KGHSH and CDR2 is LQKENI. The CDR3 covers 15 residues. The V and J ends lost 2 bases and 2 bases respectively, with 12 bases between them. The CDR3 protein is CASSPSTVTNTEAFF. The CDR3 DNA sequence: TGTGCCAGCTCACCATCGACAGTCACTAACACTGAAGCTTTCTTT.

V gene TRBV28 combines with J gene TRBJ2-5, with D perhaps TRBD1 (6 bases). This CDR3 has 13 amino acids. In germline, CDR1 is MDHEN, CDR2 SYDVKM. Trimming took off 6 bases at V and 5 bases at J, with 13 bases between the two ends. CDR3 nucleotides: TGTGCCAGCAGCGACAGGACGCACGAGACCCAGTACTTC. Its translation is CASSDRTHETQYF. The full variable domain, rest sourced from reference TRBV28 and TRBJ2-5, is DVKVTQSSRYLVKRTGEKVFLECVQDMDHENMFWYRQDPGLGLRLIYFSYDVKMKEKGDIPEGYSVSREKKERFSLILESASTNQTSMYLCASSDRTHETQYFGPGTRLLVL.

This chain connects TRBV11-2 to TRBJ2-5; 7 positions match TRBD2. Germline CDR1 SGHAT, CDR2 FQNNGV. V lost 5 bases to trimming and J lost 3 bases; unmatched junction nucleotides: 9. CDR3 size: 15 residues. The CDR3 sequence: CASSPASSGKETQYF. The CDR3 DNA is TGTGCCAGCAGCCCGGCTTCTAGCGGTAAAGAGACCCAGTACTTC.